This entry is about one T cell receptor beta chain. The entry originates in a study of blood T cell repertoires in COVID-19. Study information: The cDNA or gDNA used as material had been derived from T cells, B-cell-depleted T cells, or PBMCs.

Libraries were prepared by immunoSEQ multiplex PCR; TCRdb keeps only in-frame clonotypes and omits some of them. The top ten clones hold 3% to 4.5% of a sample with some 200,000 clones, 80% to 90% of them seen once. After removal of 4 bases from V and 7 bases from J, the junction contained 1 base not matched to a gene. This CDR3 contains 14 residues. Per the germline V gene, CDR1 is MNHEY and CDR2 is SMNVEV (reference sequence). Those who participated ranged in age from roughly 18 to 100 years and resided in about two dozen US areas. Grouping used clinical history reported by participants in a survey and questionnaire.

The receptor's source is a woman aged 40 to 50 with acute COVID-19. The V and J genes are TRBV27 and TRBJ2-1, with 13 bases that match TRBD2. The sequenced sample was PBMCs or T cells enriched from blood (not recorded which). The CDR3 DNA is TGTGCCAGCAGTTCGGGACTAGCGGGGAATGAGCAGTTCTTC. Translation gives CASSSGLAGNEQFF.